This T cell receptor beta chain is drawn from a study of blood T cell repertoires in COVID-19. Across the study: Sites across the United States, Italy and Spain contributed samples from acute and convalescent COVID-19. T cells, B-cell-depleted T cells, or PBMCs supplied cDNA or gDNA.

Clones were read by immunoSEQ multiplex PCR, and TCRdb kept only the in-frame ones, dropping some. The sample has about 68,000 clones; about 90% are singletons. Those enrolled in Seattle joined during active infection and were followed longitudinally afterward. The CDR3 covers 17 residues. Germline V gene data show CDR1 as SEHNR and CDR2 as FQNEAQ (reference sequence). The ends were cut back, 1 base at V and 0 bases at J, with 10 bases in the middle. This rearrangement joins TRBV7-9 to TRBJ2-6; D remains ambiguous. This sequence originates from a woman aged 45-65 years with COVID-19, enrolled during active disease. The specimen was peripheral blood. The CDR3 spells CASSLDGRPSGANVLTF. The CDR3 bases are TGTGCCAGCAGCTTAGACGGCAGGCCCTCTGGGGCCAACGTCCTGACTTTC.